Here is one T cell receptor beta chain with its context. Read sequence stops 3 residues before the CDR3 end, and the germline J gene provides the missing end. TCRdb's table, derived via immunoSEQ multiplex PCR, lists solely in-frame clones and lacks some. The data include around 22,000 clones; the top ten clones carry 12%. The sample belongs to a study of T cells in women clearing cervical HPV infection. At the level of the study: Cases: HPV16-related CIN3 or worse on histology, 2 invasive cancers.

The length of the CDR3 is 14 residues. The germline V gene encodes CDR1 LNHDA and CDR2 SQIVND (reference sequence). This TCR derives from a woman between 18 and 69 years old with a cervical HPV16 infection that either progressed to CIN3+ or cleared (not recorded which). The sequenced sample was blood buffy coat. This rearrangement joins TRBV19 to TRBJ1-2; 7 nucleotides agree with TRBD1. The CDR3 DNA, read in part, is TGTGCCAGTAGTAGACAGGGCGGCTCCTACGAC. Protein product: CASSRQGGSYD. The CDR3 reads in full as CASSRQGGSYDYTF. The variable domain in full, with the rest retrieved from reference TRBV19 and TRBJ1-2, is DGGITQSPKYLFRKEGQNVTLSCEQNLNHDAMYWYRQDPGQGLRLIYYSQIVNDFQKGDIAEGYSVSREKKESFPLTVTSAQKNPTAFYLCASSRQGGSYDYTFGSGTRLTVV.